A single sample is the source of the 21 T cell receptor beta chains below, sequenced in a study of shared clonotypes between healthy human individuals. Clones were sequenced by immunoSEQ multiplex PCR, and TCRdb holds only the in-frame ones, with some missing. The sample contains 640,000 or so clones, about three quarters of which appear only once. The sample taken for sequencing was memory CD4+ T cells sorted from blood. Subset of the sample: CD45RA-negative fraction. The receptors come from a woman aged 25 to 39 in good health.

The chain carries TRBV28 and TRBJ2-3; 8 nucleotides agree with TRBD2. The trim removed 10 bases at V and 0 bases at J, leaving 9 bases unmatched. The germline V gene has CDR1 MDHEN and CDR2 SYDVKM. The CDR3 sequence is 15 residues long. In DNA form, the CDR3 reads TGTGCCATCTCCCGACTAGCGCTAAGCACAGATACGCAGTATTTT. This translates into CAISRLALSTDTQYF.

Turning to this clone: In the same sample, other DNA sequences code for this CDR3. The chain carries TRBV10-1 and TRBJ2-7; 10 bases line up with TRBD1. Per the germline V gene, CDR1 is WNHNN and CDR2 is SYGVQD (reference sequence). V shed 6 bases, J shed 3 bases, and the junction held 2 bases outside the gene matches. The CDR3 has 13 amino acids. Here the CDR3 reads CASSRDRGYEQYF. CDR3 DNA sequence: TGCGCCAGCAGCAGGGACAGGGGCTACGAGCAGTACTTC.

CDR3 amino acids: CASSDSRWVKGEKLFF. CDR3 nucleotide sequence: TGCGCCAGCAGCGACTCCCGATGGGTGAAGGGTGAAAAACTGTTTTTT. V is TRBV5-1 and J is TRBJ1-4; D ambiguous. V was shortened by 4 bases and J by 7 bases, with 20 bases between the two germline ends. Germline V gene data show CDR1 as SGHRS and CDR2 as YFSETQ. CDR3 size: 16 residues.

The chain employs TRBV29-1 and TRBJ2-7; D gene unclear. The CDR3 spans 11 residues. V dropped 4 bases and J dropped 4 bases, with 8 bases sitting between them. Germline V lookup: CDR1 SQVTM, CDR2 ANQGSEA. The CDR3 DNA reads TGCAGCGTTGCAGAACAATACGAGCAGTACTTC. The encoded protein is CSVAEQYEQYF.

This clone has a count of ten or more. This chain connects TRBV7-2 to TRBJ1-5; TRBD1 matches 8 bases. The CDR3 covers 15 residues. Trimming removed 4 bases from V and 3 bases from J; junction bases left unmatched: 5. The germline V gene has CDR1 SGHTA and CDR2 FQGNSA. Here the CDR3 reads CASSSGQGDNQPQHF. CDR3 DNA: TGTGCCAGCAGCTCTGGACAGGGCGACAATCAGCCCCAGCATTTT.

A single count supports this clone. V is TRBV15 and J is TRBJ2-1; TRBD1 matches 10 bases. Germline loops: CDR1 LNHNV, CDR2 YYDKDF (reference sequence). This CDR3 spans 17 amino acids. Trimming took 0 bases from V and 10 from J; bases not matched to a gene: 12. The CDR3 protein is CATSREIPGQGIKEQFF. For the CDR3, the DNA is TGTGCCACCAGCAGAGAAATCCCGGGACAGGGGATTAAGGAGCAGTTCTTC.

The chain has TRBV9 and TRBJ2-3; perhaps TRBD2 as D (6 bases). This CDR3 is 16 amino acids long. CDR1 is SGDLS, CDR2 YYNGEE, per germline. Trimming took 0 bases from V and 0 from J, leaving 11 bases between them. CDR3 coding DNA: TGTGCCAGCAGCGTAGGCTGGCGGGATAGCACAGATACGCAGTATTTT. Translated: CASSVGWRDSTDTQYF.

In this sample, this clone turned up a few times. The chain employs TRBV4-2 and TRBJ2-2; no definite D call. From germline, CDR1 is LGHNA and CDR2 YNFKEQ. This CDR3 has 15 residues. V was cut by 0 bases and J by 5 bases, with 10 bases left in between. CDR3 amino acids: CASSQEGRSTGELFF. The CDR3 DNA reads TGTGCCAGCAGCCAAGAGGGCAGGTCAACCGGGGAGCTGTTTTTT.

Ten or more counts support this clone. The J gene is TRBJ1-1, the V gene TRBV19; weak D call: TRBD1 (5 bases). The V end was cut by 4 bases, the J end by 10 bases, with 10 bases between. The CDR3 covers 11 residues. Germline values: CDR1 LNHDA, CDR2 SQIVND (reference sequence). The CDR3 coding sequence is TGTGCCAGTAGTACAGGGATCGGAGCTTTCTTT. It encodes CASSTGIGAFF.

The rearrangement joins TRBV6-1 to TRBJ2-1; perhaps TRBD1 as D (6 bases). Germline V gene data show CDR1 as MNHNS and CDR2 as SASEGT. Trimming stripped 6 bases from V and 4 bases from J, with 13 bases between. This CDR3 region has 14 residues. The CDR3 coding sequence is TGTGCCAGCAGACGGGACACCTCATACAATGAGCAGTTCTTC. It translates to CASRRDTSYNEQFF.

Remarks on this clone: Possible read error: a much larger clone is one base away. This rearrangement joins TRBV28 to TRBJ1-2; 7 bases map to TRBD1. The V and J ends lost 4 bases and 4 bases, in that order; junction bases with no gene match: 3. The length of the CDR3 is 13 residues. Per the germline V gene, CDR1 is MDHEN and CDR2 is SYDVKM. CDR3: CASSSDRAYGYTF. CDR3 DNA sequence: TGTGCCAGCAGTTCAGACAGGGCCTATGGCTACACCTTC.

This chain links TRBV19 with TRBJ1-4, with D possibly TRBD1 on 6 matching bases. The length of the CDR3 is 15 residues. Germline V CDR1 and CDR2: LNHDA, SQIVND (reference sequence). The V end lost 3 bases, the J end lost 3 bases, and 11 bases lay between the germline ends. CDR3 loop: CASSIGGAPNEKLFF. CDR3 nucleotide sequence: TGTGCCAGTAGTATTGGGGGGGCGCCTAATGAAAAACTGTTTTTT.

The rearrangement links TRBV10-2 to TRBJ2-3; D not certain. Germline CDR1 is WSHSY and CDR2 is SAAADI. V shed 3 bases and J shed 6 bases, with 7 bases lying between them. The CDR3 consists of 12 residues. This CDR3 reads CASSDSVDTQYF. The CDR3 bases are TGCGCCAGCAGTGACTCTGTGGATACGCAGTATTTT.

This clone is a singleton in its sample. The genes are TRBV28 and TRBJ2-3, with 9 bases matching TRBD2. The CDR3 is 16 amino acids. Unmatched junction bases numbered 9, after V lost 4 bases and J lost 4 bases. Germline values: CDR1 MDHEN, CDR2 SYDVKM. CDR3 protein: CASSSLAGPSPDTQYF. CDR3 sequence (DNA): TGTGCCAGCAGTTCTCTAGCGGGACCGTCGCCAGATACGCAGTATTTT. Drawing the rest from reference TRBV28 and TRBJ2-3, the complete variable domain is DVKVTQSSRYLVKRTGEKVFLECVQDMDHENMFWYRQDPGLGLRLIYFSYDVKMKEKGDIPEGYSVSREKKERFSLILESASTNQTSMYLCASSSLAGPSPDTQYFGPGTRLTVL.

The rearrangement links TRBV19 to TRBJ2-1; 7 bases line up with TRBD2. The CDR3 runs 17 residues. Trimming took 4 bases from V and 0 from J; bases not matched to a gene: 9. Germline CDR1 LNHDA, CDR2 SQIVND (reference sequence). CDR3 residues: CASSSHGAGSSYNEQFF. The CDR3 DNA reads TGTGCCAGTAGTAGCCACGGAGCGGGAAGCTCCTACAATGAGCAGTTCTTC.

V gene TRBV7-9 combines with J gene TRBJ2-2, with D perhaps TRBD2 (6 bases). From germline, CDR1 is SEHNR and CDR2 FQNEAQ (reference sequence). CDR3 size: 16 residues. V dropped 1 base and J dropped 9 bases, with 18 bases sitting between them. The CDR3 DNA sequence: TGTGCCAGCAGCTTAGGGCGGGATAAGACCGGCCGGGAGCTGTTTTTT. Protein: CASSLGRDKTGRELFF.

The gene calls are TRBV5-1 and TRBJ2-5; D unresolved. V lost 5 bases and J 2 bases, leaving 4 bases between the germline ends. The germline CDR1 and CDR2 sequences are SGHRS and YFSETQ. The CDR3 has 11 amino acids. This chain's CDR3 is CASRAQETQYF. In nucleotides, the CDR3 is TGCGCCAGCAGGGCGCAAGAGACCCAGTACTTC.

This clone was counted once. V is TRBV4-2 and J is TRBJ2-1; D gene uncertain. The CDR3 covers 14 residues. Germline V gene data show CDR1 as LGHNA and CDR2 as YNFKEQ. V lost 0 bases and J lost 8, with 11 bases in between. The CDR3 loop is CASSQDPSVDEQFF. The CDR3 region has the DNA TGTGCCAGCAGCCAAGATCCCTCGGTGGATGAGCAGTTCTTC.

The chain is built from TRBV6-5 and TRBJ1-3; D not resolved. V gave up 5 bases and J gave up 7 bases, with 15 bases separating them. The CDR3 totals 14 residues. CDR1 is MNHEY, CDR2 SVGAGI, per germline. The CDR3 spells CASSDGGAGNTIYF. The CDR3 DNA is TGTGCCAGCAGTGATGGCGGCGCCGGGAACACCATATATTTT.

The J gene is TRBJ2-7, the V gene TRBV5-1; TRBD1 aligns across 10 bases. The CDR3 loop spans 15 amino acids. The ends lost 2 bases at V and 4 bases at J; junction bases unmatched: 6. Per germline, CDR1 SGHRS and CDR2 YFSETQ. CDR3 DNA: TGCGCCAGCAGCTTCTCGACAGGGGGCGGGTACGAGCAGTACTTC. Translated: CASSFSTGGGYEQYF.

The CDR3 loop is CSAPVRNTQYF. The CDR3 coding sequence is TGCAGTGCCCCGGTGCGAAATACACAGTACTTC. V and J are TRBV20-1 and TRBJ2-7, with D unclear. Germline assignment: CDR1 DFQATT and CDR2 SNEGSKA (reference sequence). The CDR3 contains 11 residues. The V end was cut by 6 bases, the J end by 10 bases, with 16 bases between.